One T cell receptor beta chain is described in this entry. This clone was seen a handful of times. Its specific antigen is unknown. Within one base of it there is no much larger clone, and no base qualities were kept. Healthy HIV-negative adults with no recently reported acute infections or vaccinations were included as donors. Only Caucasian adults living in Nashville, Tennessee, USA were represented among the donors. CD4+ T cells were enriched by magnetic negative selection, after which naive cells were positively selected on CD45RA and the negative fraction was taken as the memory subset. Blood was collected by leukapheresis, and PBMCs were isolated by Ficoll-Histopaque density gradient centrifugation and then cryopreserved in liquid nitrogen vapor phase. Analytical flow cytometry was used to check the purity and quantity of each magnetically sorted T cell population. From each sorted fraction, genomic DNA was isolated and quantified by UV absorbance on a Nanodrop 2000c.

From the cysteine through the phenylalanine, the CDR3 covers 15 amino acids. The CDR3 DNA has 45 bases and is translated from base 1. V gives up 4 bases and J gives up 0 bases, and the segment between their germline ends measures 10 bases. For CDR1 and CDR2, the germline V gene (reference sequence) lists SGHNT and YYREEE. These data come from a study of shared clonotypes between healthy human individuals (dated by TCRdb to about 2020). About the investigation overall: A few men and two women, aged 18 to 49 years, made up the cohort. For each donor, CD4 naive and CD4 memory were each run on three plates, CD8 naive on two plates, and CD8 memory on one plate. To estimate repertoire size and how much clonotype sharing occurs between individuals, the study deeply sequenced the blood TCR repertoires of five healthy adults. To increase sequencing depth and limit assay-specific biases, different laboratories used diverse techniques to prepare libraries and sequence TCR repertoires. Between about 0.8 and 9 billion PBMCs per donor were obtained by leukapheresis. Broad study findings and their caveats: When a handful of donors were compared, the shared fraction of clonotypes was roughly 5% for naive CD4, roughly 3.4% for naive CD8, more than 2% for memory CD4, and around 0.37% for memory CD8. Rarefaction of sorted-subset datasets indicated incomplete sequencing despite the large sequencing depth. Pairwise subsampling led to the expectation that sequencing depth would affect the degree of clonotype sharing among donors. Higher generation probabilities were observed for clonotypes shared by all four sorted-subset donors than for non-shared clonotypes. Larger estimated clonotype richness was generally found for naive subsets than for memory subsets. Because the study included a small number of donors, the genetic and exposure-history diversity represented was limited. Sampling was restricted to blood, and TCR repertoires in tissue are likely to differ from TCR repertoires in blood.

TCR CDR3 regions were amplified from genomic DNA by multiplex PCR using the deep immunoSEQ assay. Extracted genomic DNA from each cell subset was distributed evenly across all wells of several immunoSEQ 96-well plates, and each plate was treated as a replicate. For sorted subsets, each replicate PCR was loaded with about 0.2 ug genomic DNA, equivalent to 25,000 to 35,000 T cell genomes. The purified libraries were quantified using a Qubit 3.0 fluorometer, sized with a Bioanalyzer 2100, and then quantified again using the KAPA Library Quantification kit. Every immunoSEQ 96-well plate was sequenced on a separate single-read 150-cycle Illumina NextSeq 550 flow cell. The authors' pipeline ran thus. Because only junctional sequences without quality scores were contained in the immunoSEQ output, filtering matching that applied to full-length reads could not be performed. To assign V/J genes and CDR3, sequences were annotated using PyIR, a Python wrapper for IgBLAST v1.9, with IMGT germline references. Any read was removed if the V/J assignment was weak (E-value above 1e-6), the CDR3 was missing, or the read contained stop codons, out-of-frame junctions, or ambiguous translated residues. V3J clonotypes were defined as sequences sharing an identical inferred V gene, J gene, and CDR3 amino acid sequence. The percentage overlap between two repertoires was calculated by dividing the number of shared unique clonotypes by the size of the smaller repertoire. Repertoire richness was assessed with RTK rarefaction, the Chao1 estimator, and Recon v2.1 estimates of unobserved clonotypes. OLGA was used to compute generation probabilities for all TCRbeta clonotypes that the gDNA method yielded from four donors. What TCRdb holds here is the immuneACCESS table cut down to in-frame rearrangements. Part of the clones is not present; checked against another copy, under half of the missing clones reflect an unresolved V gene, and the others are unexplained. V and J calls and clone size are copied from that table; D and trimming were computed from the DNA. The sample table lists about 770,000 clones, 55% to 80% of them with a count of one. The ten top clones hold more than 1.5% of the sample.

The V and J segments used are TRBV5-4 and TRBJ1-4, with the identity of the D gene unclear. Sample: memory CD4+ T cells sorted from blood. This specimen's cell subset or site label, interpreted: CD45RA-negative fraction. The TCR sequence derives from a woman aged 25 to 39 in good health. This receptor has the CDR3 CASSAGGPTNEKLFF. DNA sequence: TGTGCCAGCAGCGCTGGCGGCCCAACTAATGAAAAACTGTTTTTT.